The 27 T cell receptor beta chains listed next were all sequenced from one sample in a study of Graves' ophthalmopathy and Graves' hyperthyroidism. The TCR beta CDR3 regions underwent amplification from RNA transcripts. In the first round, RT-PCR was carried out with HTBI primers, and a multiplex PCR formed the second round. TCRdb reprocessed the multiplex PCR reads via MiXCR and lists one record per CDR3 protein. The repertoire holds more than 1,000,000 distinct CDR3 sequences, with about 40% as singletons. Material: peripheral blood or thyroid tissue (not recorded which). These receptors were obtained from an adult man with Graves' hyperthyroidism.

The chain combines TRBV7-9 with TRBJ2-7; no definite D call. V was pared by 8 bases and J by 7 bases, with 15 bases between. Germline CDR1 is SEHNR and CDR2 is FQNEAQ (reference sequence). The CDR3 sequence is 12 residues long. The CDR3 loop reads CASPPGPEEQYF. The CDR3 DNA sequence: TGTGCCAGCCCTCCGGGCCCCGAGGAGCAGTACTTC.

This clonotype has a handful of counts. The chain is built from TRBV10-3 and TRBJ1-3; D not resolved. The germline V gene has CDR1 ENHRY and CDR2 SYGVKD. V dropped 6 bases and J dropped 4 bases, with 13 bases sitting between them. This CDR3 has 14 amino acids. Here the CDR3 DNA reads TGTGCCATCAGGCCAACAGATAAAGGAAACACCATATATTTT. It translates to CAIRPTDKGNTIYF.

The CDR3 sequence is CASSFESRSAGELFF. The CDR3 coding sequence is TGTGCCAGCAGTTTTGAGTCTAGGTCGGCCGGGGAGCTGTTTTTT. The chain links TRBV12-3 or TRBV12-4 to TRBJ2-2; D ambiguous. The germline V and J ends were trimmed by 3 bases and 6 bases, with 14 bases remaining between them. This CDR3 is built from 15 residues.

This clonotype was counted at least ten times. V usage is TRBV19 and J usage is TRBJ2-7, with TRBD1 matching over 7 bases. This CDR3 has 15 residues. The germline gives CDR1 LNHDA, CDR2 SQIVND (reference sequence). J gave up 5 bases and V 3 bases, and 10 bases lay outside the gene matches. CDR3 bases: TGTGCCAGTAGTATCGAGACAGGGAGTCGGCACGAGCAGTACTTC. It encodes CASSIETGSRHEQYF.

This clonotype came up a few times. CDR3 bases: TGTGCCAGCAGCTCGGGACACCCCTACGAGCAGTACTTC. It specifies CASSSGHPYEQYF. The chain links TRBV5-6 to TRBJ2-7; possibly TRBD1 for D (6 bases). The CDR3 loop spans 13 amino acids. The V gene's germline CDR1 is SGHDT and CDR2 YYEEEE. V was trimmed by 3 bases and J by 2 bases, leaving 9 bases between them.

This clonotype was detected a few times. V gene TRBV24-1 combines with J gene TRBJ1-2; D unclear. The CDR3 has 17 amino acids. Germline CDR1 KGHDR, CDR2 SFDVKD. V lost 4 bases to trimming and J lost 3 bases, with 20 bases between them. DNA of the CDR3: TGTGCCACCAGTGACCCAGCGCACGGTCCCCAATACTATGGCTACACCTTC. It codes for CATSDPAHGPQYYGYTF.

This clonotype was found many times. The V and J genes are TRBV20-1 and TRBJ1-4; D is possibly TRBD1 (6 bases). Germline CDR1 DFQATT, CDR2 SNEGSKA (reference sequence). CDR3 length equals 20 residues. The ends were cut back, 1 base at V and 8 bases at J, with 32 bases in the middle. CDR3 bases: TGCAGTGCTAGAGCTTCAGGGGACCCACTCGCACCCTGGCCCGAAGAAAAACTGTTTTTT. This encodes CSARASGDPLAPWPEEKLFF.

Note on this clonotype: A much more abundant neighbour one base away suggests this may be a read error. This rearrangement joins TRBV20-1 to TRBJ2-7, with 9 bases aligning to TRBD2. This CDR3 is 15 amino acids long. Germline V gene lookup returns CDR1 DFQATT and CDR2 SNEGSKA (reference sequence). Here the CDR3 reads CSARRPGTSSYAQYF. Here the CDR3 DNA reads TGCAGTGCTAGACGCCCCGGGACTAGCTCCTACGCGCAGTACTTC.

This clonotype has only a few counts. The chain has TRBV7-9 and TRBJ2-3; D gene unclear. Germline lookup yields CDR1 SEHNR and CDR2 FQNEAQ (reference sequence). With 3 bases removed from V and 5 bases from J, the gap between germline ends came to 12 bases. This CDR3 comprises 14 residues. CDR3 protein: CASSFYRGEDTQYF. CDR3 bases: TGTGCCAGCAGCTTTTACCGAGGAGAAGATACGCAGTATTTT.

This clonotype was seen at least ten times. The chain has TRBV7-9 and TRBJ2-5, with D perhaps assigned TRBD1 or TRBD2 (5 bases each). CDR3 length: 15 amino acids. The germline V and J ends were trimmed by 3 bases and 3 bases, with 14 bases remaining between them. Germline CDR1 and CDR2: SEHNR and FQNEAQ (reference sequence). The CDR3 sequence is CASSLPFGGEETQYF. In DNA, the CDR3 is TGTGCCAGCAGCTTGCCTTTTGGGGGAGAAGAGACCCAGTACTTC.

Ten or more counts support this clonotype. The V gene is TRBV7-8, the J gene TRBJ2-5; D remains unclear. V gave up 2 bases and J gave up 5 bases, with 15 bases separating them. Germline-derived CDR1 and CDR2 are SGHVS and FQNEAQ. The CDR3 consists of 15 residues. CDR3 residues: CASSLLAVLIETQYF. CDR3 DNA sequence: TGTGCCAGCAGCTTATTGGCCGTACTGATTGAGACCCAGTACTTC.

This chain connects TRBV28 to TRBJ1-2, with 9 nucleotides matching TRBD1. The J segment lost 3 bases and the V segment lost 6 bases, leaving 8 bases of the junction unmatched. Per germline, CDR1 MDHEN and CDR2 SYDVKM. This CDR3 is 15 amino acids long. The CDR3 loop reads CASSDRDRVYYGYTF. In DNA, the CDR3 is TGTGCCAGCAGCGACCGGGACAGGGTTTACTATGGCTACACCTTC.

The chain carries TRBV7-2 and TRBJ1-1; a weak D match, TRBD1 (5 bases). The length of the CDR3 is 15 residues. V gave up 11 bases and J gave up 3 bases, with 22 bases separating them. Germline lookup yields CDR1 SGHTA and CDR2 FQGNSA. CDR3 protein: CAWSVWGGKDTEAFF. The CDR3 DNA follows: TGTGCCTGGAGTGTATGGGGGGGGAAGGACACTGAAGCTTTCTTT.

V and J are TRBV7-9 and TRBJ1-6; D unresolved. CDR3 length: 13 amino acids. Germline values: CDR1 SEHNR, CDR2 FQNEAQ (reference sequence). Trimming stripped 3 bases from V and 7 bases from J, with 7 bases between. The CDR3 DNA sequence: TGTGCCAGCAGCTTGACCCCCAATTCACCCCTCCACTTT. This codes for CASSLTPNSPLHF.

The V gene is TRBV7-9, the J gene TRBJ2-2; the D is unclear. Per germline, CDR1 SEHNR and CDR2 FQNEAQ (reference sequence). The length of the CDR3 is 13 residues. Trimming took 4 bases from V and 6 from J, leaving 9 bases between them. CDR3 loop: CASSSLGSGELFF. The CDR3 nucleotides are TGTGCCAGCAGCTCGCTAGGATCCGGGGAGCTGTTTTTT.

This clonotype has ten or more counts. J is TRBJ2-2 and V is TRBV2; D perhaps matches TRBD2 (6 bases). V was trimmed by 6 bases and J by 7 bases, leaving 9 bases between them. The CDR3 is 12 residues long. Germline CDR1 is SNHLY and CDR2 is FYNNEI. The CDR3 DNA reads TGTGCCAGCAGCAGGGAGGACGGGGAGCTGTTTTTT. Translating gives CASSREDGELFF.

The rearrangement links TRBV10-2 to TRBJ2-7; 9 bases are shared with TRBD1. The CDR3 is 17 residues long. Per germline, CDR1 WSHSY and CDR2 SAAADI. V shed 5 bases, J shed 1 base, and the junction held 12 bases outside the gene matches. CDR3 nucleotides: TGCGCCAGCAGTCGGGACAGGGACTGGAAGCGGTCCTACGAGCAGTACTTC. This translates into CASSRDRDWKRSYEQYF.

This chain connects TRBV11-3 to TRBJ2-1; perhaps D is TRBD1 or TRBD2 (6 bases each). CDR1 is SGHNT, CDR2 YENEEA, per germline. V lost 6 bases and J 5 bases, leaving 11 bases between the germline ends. This CDR3 comprises 13 residues. This CDR3 is CASSHGGHNEQFF. Written as DNA, the CDR3 is TGTGCCAGCAGTCATGGGGGGCACAATGAGCAGTTCTTC.

At least ten counts were recorded for this clonotype. The V and J genes are TRBV6-5 and TRBJ2-5, with TRBD2 identical over 9 bases. The CDR3 is made up of 14 amino acids. Germline trimming cut 6 bases from V and 1 base from J; bases unmatched to any gene: 3. The V gene's germline CDR1 is MNHEY and CDR2 SVGAGI. The CDR3 sequence: CASSATSGQETQYF. CDR3 coding DNA: TGTGCCAGCAGCGCGACTAGCGGCCAAGAGACCCAGTACTTC.

This clonotype has just a few counts. This chain joins TRBV2 and TRBJ2-5; TRBD2 might be the D (6 bases). The CDR3 has 13 residues. The V end lost 8 bases, the J end lost 2 bases, and 12 bases lay between the germline ends. Germline V gene lookup returns CDR1 SNHLY and CDR2 FYNNEI. CDR3 residues: CASRGGVQETQYF. The CDR3 DNA is TGTGCCAGCCGTGGCGGGGTACAAGAGACCCAGTACTTC.

J is TRBJ1-1 and V is TRBV29-1; D not certain. There are 13 residues in the CDR3. V was clipped by 6 bases and J by 1 base, with 12 bases between them. From germline, CDR1 is SQVTM and CDR2 ANQGSEA. Written as DNA, the CDR3 is TGCAGCGTCGCAGGACGGTCGAACACTGAAGCTTTCTTT. It translates to CSVAGRSNTEAFF.

The V gene is TRBV7-2, the J gene TRBJ1-5; 9 nucleotides agree with TRBD1. Germline V gene sequence: CDR1 SGHTA, CDR2 FQGNSA. The CDR3 has 16 amino acids. Losses at the gene ends were 5 bases for V and 4 bases for J; bases not matched to a gene: 9. The CDR3 nucleotides are TGTGCCAGCAGCCAAGAAACAGGGGGCGGGAATCAGCCCCAGCATTTT. Protein: CASSQETGGGNQPQHF.

A single count supports this clonotype. The chain joins TRBV5-1 to TRBJ1-6; 8 nucleotides align to TRBD1. The germline V gene has CDR1 SGHRS and CDR2 YFSETQ. CDR3 size: 15 residues. V lost 8 bases to trimming and J lost 8 bases; unmatched junction nucleotides: 12. The CDR3 loop reads CARSDGQGGDSPLHF. The DNA of the CDR3 is TGCGCCAGAAGCGACGGACAGGGTGGTGATTCACCCCTCCACTTT.

The chain links TRBV11-2 to TRBJ1-6, with 9 bases aligning to TRBD1. CDR1 is SGHAT, CDR2 FQNNGV, per germline. The CDR3 consists of 17 residues. The V gene end was trimmed by 3 bases and the J gene end by 8 bases; junction bases not matched to a gene: 11. The CDR3 coding sequence is TGTGCCAGCAGCTTTCTAATATTGGACAGGGGAGATTCACCCCTCCACTTT. Its translation is CASSFLILDRGDSPLHF.

The J gene is TRBJ1-5, the V gene TRBV6-2 or TRBV6-3; TRBD1 agrees at 8 bases. This CDR3 is built from 15 residues. In germline, CDR1 is MNHEY, CDR2 SVGEGT. V shed 4 bases and J 5 bases; nucleotides not matched to a gene: 7. The CDR3 bases are TGTGCCAGCAGTTCCACGGACAGGGACGATCAGCCCCAGCATTTT. Its protein product is CASSSTDRDDQPQHF.

Concerning this clonotype: Here the CDR3 omits its conserved ending phenylalanine or tryptophan, so a read error is the likely source. It is unclear where the CDR3 begins or ends on the DNA, so no DNA is shown, and the CDR3 is as TCRdb lists it. This chain uses TRBV29-1 with TRBJ2-6; the table's D call, TRBD2, was not checked against the DNA. With termini counted, the CDR3 has 12 amino acids. The germline V gene encodes CDR1 SQVTM and CDR2 ANQGSEA. CDR3 protein: CSVGTGQAGGNT.

The sample holds many counts of this clonotype. Written as DNA, the CDR3 is TGTGCCAGCAGTTTAGTCTGGGGGGCTGAAGCTTTCTTT. Translating gives CASSLVWGAEAFF. The rearrangement uses TRBV12-3 or TRBV12-4 and TRBJ1-1; a weak D match, TRBD1 (5 bases). The ends were cut back, 1 base at V and 6 bases at J, with 9 bases in the middle. There are 13 residues in the CDR3.